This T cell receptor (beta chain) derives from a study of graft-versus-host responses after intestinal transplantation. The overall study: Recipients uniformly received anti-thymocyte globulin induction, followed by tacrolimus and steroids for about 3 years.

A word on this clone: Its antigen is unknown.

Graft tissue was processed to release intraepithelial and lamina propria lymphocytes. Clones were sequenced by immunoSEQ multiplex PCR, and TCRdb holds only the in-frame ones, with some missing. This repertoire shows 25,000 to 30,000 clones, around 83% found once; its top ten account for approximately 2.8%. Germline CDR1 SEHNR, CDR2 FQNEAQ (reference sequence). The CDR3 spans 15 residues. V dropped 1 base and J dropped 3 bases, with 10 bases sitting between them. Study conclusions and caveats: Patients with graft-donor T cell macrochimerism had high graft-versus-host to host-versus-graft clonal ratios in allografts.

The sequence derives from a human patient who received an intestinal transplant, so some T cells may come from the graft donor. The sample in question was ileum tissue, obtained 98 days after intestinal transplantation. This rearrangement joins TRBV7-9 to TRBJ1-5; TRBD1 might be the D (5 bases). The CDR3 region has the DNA TGTGCCAGCAGCTTAGACACAGGATCCAATCAGCCCCAGCATTTT. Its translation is CASSLDTGSNQPQHF.